The source of this T cell receptor (beta chain) is a study of T cell responses to AZD1222 COVID-19 vaccine. Study findings and constraints: CD4 TCRs linked to vaccination spanned spike, dominating at 160-218 and 743-854. Repertoires were obtained only post-peak T cell response.

Repertoires were generated with immunoSEQ multiplex PCR, while TCRdb's copy carries only in-frame clones and drops some. The repertoire holds more than 90,000 clones, with 65% to 85% as singletons. As concerns this clone: Antigen specificity is unknown.

With V trimmed by 4 bases and J by 8 bases, 4 bases remained unmatched. The CDR3 consists of 15 residues. Germline V CDR1 and CDR2: SGDLS, YYNGEE. This TCR was recovered from an adult in good health. V and J are TRBV9 and TRBJ2-4, with 15 nucleotides matching TRBD2. The input for sequencing was peripheral blood, taken on day 0 of AZD1222 vaccination. The CDR3 sequence is CASSSRTSGGDIQYF. The CDR3 nucleotides are TGTGCCAGCAGCTCCCGGACTAGCGGGGGGGACATTCAGTACTTC.